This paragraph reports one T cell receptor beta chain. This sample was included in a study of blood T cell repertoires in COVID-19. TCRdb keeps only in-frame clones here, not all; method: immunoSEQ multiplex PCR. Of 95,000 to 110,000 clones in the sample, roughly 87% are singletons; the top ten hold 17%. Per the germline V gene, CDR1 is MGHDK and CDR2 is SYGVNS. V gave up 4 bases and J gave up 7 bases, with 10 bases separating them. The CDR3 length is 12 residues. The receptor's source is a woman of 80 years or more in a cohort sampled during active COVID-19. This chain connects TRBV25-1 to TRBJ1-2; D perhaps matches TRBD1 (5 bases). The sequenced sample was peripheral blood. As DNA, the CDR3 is TGTGCCAGCAGTGTTACGGGGGGTGGCTACACCTTC. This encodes CASSVTGGGYTF.